This is a list of T cell receptor beta chains from one sample in a study of post-analysis software for immune sequencing data. MiXCR, applied by TCRdb to the PCR reads, yields one record per CDR3 protein. The repertoire holds hundreds of thousands of distinct CDR3 sequences, with 59% as singletons. Sequenced sample: blood. All receptors come from a girl aged 2-10 years with multiple sclerosis. Each CDR3 is given with its conserved first and last residue. A D gene is named only where the DNA matches it firmly.

d_gene,v_gene,CDR3aa
NA,TRBV20-1,CSARPLGVPIPGETQYF
NA,TRBV29-1,CSVEDGALYEQYF
TRBD2,TRBV15,CATSREKREVYEQYF
TRBD1,TRBV12-3/TRBV12-4,CASSRQGTNTGELFF
TRBD1,TRBV5-6,CASSRQGTYNEQFF
TRBD2,TRBV25-1,CASRGLAGSPYNEQFF
TRBD2,TRBV7-2,CASSLASGGNSYEQYF
TRBD1,TRBV12-3/TRBV12-4,CASSSGTGVETQYF
NA,TRBV21-1,CASSPRQGLRFYEQYF
NA,TRBV2,CASSETRGRPREQYF
NA,TRBV10-3,CAISEWHSGANVLTF
NA,TRBV12-3/TRBV12-4,CASSPFSAFREKLFF
TRBD2,TRBV5-1,CASSPTPSGSTPEQFF
TRBD2,TRBV6-2/TRBV6-3,CAPWAPGTTEPDTQYF
NA,TRBV28,CASSRWDQSSYNEQFF
TRBD2,TRBV5-1,CASSSLLAGGNPEQFF
NA,TRBV9,CASSVDSLGYNEQFF
TRBD1,TRBV13,CASSLLVSGGGTDTQYF
TRBD1,TRBV12-3/TRBV12-4,CASSTRRGAKNIQYF
NA,TRBV6-5,CASSGAAGSNYGYTF
NA,TRBV7-8,CASSLATTGINEKLFF
TRBD1,TRBV5-1,CASSLEGTVYEQYF
TRBD2,TRBV9,CASSAPGTTYEQYF
NA,TRBV6-5,CASSYGSRSANEKLFF
TRBD2,TRBV6-5,CASSYSAGEGNIQYF
NA,TRBV4-3,CASSQETPGRLNTEAFF
TRBD1,TRBV6-5,CASSPGDRGAGQPQHF
TRBD2,TRBV4-1,CPSSQPLAGDIEQFF
NA,TRBV7-9,CASSLANSPLHF
NA,TRBV4-3,CASQRPQGGKNIQYF
TRBD1,TRBV5-4,CASSSYRGQGETQYF
NA,TRBV4-1,CASSQLSSPGRETQYF
NA,TRBV4-3,CASSQDDIGGGLVSYNEQFF
TRBD1,TRBV10-3,CAISESGQGVHEQYF
NA,TRBV4-1,CASSQEKDSIYNSPLHF
NA,TRBV12-3/TRBV12-4,CASSLARDNSPLHF
NA,TRBV20-1,CSARDSQWEQYF
NA,TRBV20-1,CSARRQAANYGYTF
NA,TRBV3-1,CASNNGGKETQYF
NA,TRBV12-3/TRBV12-4,CASSPGWETQYF
NA,TRBV15,CATSKPSYAQYF
NA,TRBV29-1,CSVEDPGSGYTF
TRBD1,TRBV4-1,CASSQGTGDVYGYTF
NA,TRBV7-9,CASSIQGWSYEQYF
NA,TRBV7-2,CASSEQSGSGSYEQYF